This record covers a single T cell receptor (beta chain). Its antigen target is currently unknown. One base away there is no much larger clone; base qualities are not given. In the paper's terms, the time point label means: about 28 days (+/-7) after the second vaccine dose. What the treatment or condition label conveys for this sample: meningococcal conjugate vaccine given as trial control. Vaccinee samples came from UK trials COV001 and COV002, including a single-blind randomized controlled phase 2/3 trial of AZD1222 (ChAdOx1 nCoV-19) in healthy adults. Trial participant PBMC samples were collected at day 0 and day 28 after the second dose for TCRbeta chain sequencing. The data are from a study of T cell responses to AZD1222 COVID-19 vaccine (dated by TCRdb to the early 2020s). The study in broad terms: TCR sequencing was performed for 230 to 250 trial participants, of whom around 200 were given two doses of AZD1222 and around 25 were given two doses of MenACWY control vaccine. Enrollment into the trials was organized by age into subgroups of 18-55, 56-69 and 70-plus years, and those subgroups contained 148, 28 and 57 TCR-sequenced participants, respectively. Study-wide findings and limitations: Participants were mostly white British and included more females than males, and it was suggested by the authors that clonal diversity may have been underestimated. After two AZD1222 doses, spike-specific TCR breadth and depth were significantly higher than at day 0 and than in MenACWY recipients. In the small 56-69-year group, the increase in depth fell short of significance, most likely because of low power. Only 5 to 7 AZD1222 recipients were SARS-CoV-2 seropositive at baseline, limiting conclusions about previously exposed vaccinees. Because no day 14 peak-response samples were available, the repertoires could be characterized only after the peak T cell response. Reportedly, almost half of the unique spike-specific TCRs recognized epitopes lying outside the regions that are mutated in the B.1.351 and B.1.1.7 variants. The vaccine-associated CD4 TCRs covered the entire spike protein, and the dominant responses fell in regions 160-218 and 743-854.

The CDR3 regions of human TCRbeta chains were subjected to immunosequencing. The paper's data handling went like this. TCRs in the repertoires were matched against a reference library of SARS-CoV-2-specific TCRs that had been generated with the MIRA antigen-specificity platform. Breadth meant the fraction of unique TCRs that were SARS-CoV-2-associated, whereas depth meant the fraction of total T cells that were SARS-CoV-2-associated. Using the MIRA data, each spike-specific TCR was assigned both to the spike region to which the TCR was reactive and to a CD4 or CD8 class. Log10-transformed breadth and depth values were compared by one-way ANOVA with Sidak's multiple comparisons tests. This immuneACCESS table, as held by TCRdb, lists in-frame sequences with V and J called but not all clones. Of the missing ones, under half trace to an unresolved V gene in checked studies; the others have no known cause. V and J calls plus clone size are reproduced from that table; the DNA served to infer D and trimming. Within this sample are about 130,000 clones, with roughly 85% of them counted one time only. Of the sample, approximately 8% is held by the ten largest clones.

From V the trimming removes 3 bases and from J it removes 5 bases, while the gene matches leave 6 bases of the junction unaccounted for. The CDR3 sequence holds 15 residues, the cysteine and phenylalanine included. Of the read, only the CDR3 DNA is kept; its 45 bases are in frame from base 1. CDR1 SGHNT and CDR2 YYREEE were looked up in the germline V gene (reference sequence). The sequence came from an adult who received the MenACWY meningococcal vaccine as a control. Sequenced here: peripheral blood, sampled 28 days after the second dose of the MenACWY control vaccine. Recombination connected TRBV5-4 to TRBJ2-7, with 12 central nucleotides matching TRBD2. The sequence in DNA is TGTGCCAGCAGCTCGGGGACTAGCGGGTTTAACGAGCAGTACTTC. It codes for CASSSGTSGFNEQYF.